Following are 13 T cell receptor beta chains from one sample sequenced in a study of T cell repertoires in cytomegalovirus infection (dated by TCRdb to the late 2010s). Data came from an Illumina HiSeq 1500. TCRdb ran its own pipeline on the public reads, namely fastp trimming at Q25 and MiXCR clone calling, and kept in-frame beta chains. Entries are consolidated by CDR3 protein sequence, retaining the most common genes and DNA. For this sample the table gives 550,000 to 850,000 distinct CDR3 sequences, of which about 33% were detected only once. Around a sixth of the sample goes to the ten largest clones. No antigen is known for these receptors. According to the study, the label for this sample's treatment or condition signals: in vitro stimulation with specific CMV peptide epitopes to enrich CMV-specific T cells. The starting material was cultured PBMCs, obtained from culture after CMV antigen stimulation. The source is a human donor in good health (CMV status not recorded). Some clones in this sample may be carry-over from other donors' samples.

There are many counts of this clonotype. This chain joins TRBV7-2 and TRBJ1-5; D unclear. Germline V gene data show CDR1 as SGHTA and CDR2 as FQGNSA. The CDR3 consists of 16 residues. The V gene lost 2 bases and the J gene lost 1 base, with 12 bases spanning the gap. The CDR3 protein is CASSLFGTGSNQPQHF. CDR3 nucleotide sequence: TGTGCCAGCAGCTTATTCGGAACGGGCAGCAATCAGCCCCAGCATTTT.

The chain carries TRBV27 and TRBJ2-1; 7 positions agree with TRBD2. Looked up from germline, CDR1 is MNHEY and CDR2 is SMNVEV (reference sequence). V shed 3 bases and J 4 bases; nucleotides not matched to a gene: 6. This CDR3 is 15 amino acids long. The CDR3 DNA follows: TGTGCCAGCAGTTTGAGATCGGGGGGATACAATGAGCAGTTCTTC. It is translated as CASSLRSGGYNEQFF.

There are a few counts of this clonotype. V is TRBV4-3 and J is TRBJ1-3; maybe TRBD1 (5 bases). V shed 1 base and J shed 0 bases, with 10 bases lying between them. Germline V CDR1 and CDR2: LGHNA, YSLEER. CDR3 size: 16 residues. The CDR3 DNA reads TGCGCCAGCAGCCAAGTCTTTGGGGGCTCTGGAAACACCATATATTTT. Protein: CASSQVFGGSGNTIYF.

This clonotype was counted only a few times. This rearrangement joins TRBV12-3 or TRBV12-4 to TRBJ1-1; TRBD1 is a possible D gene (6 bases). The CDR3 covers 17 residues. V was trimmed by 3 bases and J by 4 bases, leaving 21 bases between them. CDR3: CASSFEDSTTGGTEAFF. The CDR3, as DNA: TGTGCCAGCAGTTTTGAGGACAGTACTACGGGGGGCACTGAAGCTTTCTTT.

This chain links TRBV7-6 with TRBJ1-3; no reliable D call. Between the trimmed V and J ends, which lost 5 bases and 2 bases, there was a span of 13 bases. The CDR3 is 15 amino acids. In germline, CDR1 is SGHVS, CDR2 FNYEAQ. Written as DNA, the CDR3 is TGTGCCAGCAGCCTAAGTTCGGTAGCTGGAAACACCATATATTTT. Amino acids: CASSLSSVAGNTIYF.

This CDR3 reads CASSGRRGQPQHF. CDR3 DNA sequence: TGTGCCAGCAGTGGGCGAAGAGGACAGCCCCAGCATTTT. The gene calls are TRBV27 and TRBJ1-5; no reliable D call. CDR1 and CDR2 (germline): MNHEY, SMNVEV (reference sequence). CDR3 size: 13 residues. The V and J ends lost 5 bases and 7 bases respectively, with 12 bases between them.

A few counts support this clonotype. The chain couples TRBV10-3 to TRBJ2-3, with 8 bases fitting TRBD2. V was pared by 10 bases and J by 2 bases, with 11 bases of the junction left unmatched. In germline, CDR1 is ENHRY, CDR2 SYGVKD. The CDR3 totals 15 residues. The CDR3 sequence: CATHSGTRDTDTQYF. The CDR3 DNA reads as TGTGCCACACATTCCGGGACTAGGGACACAGATACGCAGTATTTT.

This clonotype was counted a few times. CDR3: CASSRRTSATNTGELFF. CDR3 nucleotides: TGTGCCAGCAGTCGCCGGACCAGCGCGACGAACACCGGGGAGCTGTTTTTT. This chain links TRBV6-2 or TRBV6-3 with TRBJ2-2; D unclear. Trimming removed 5 bases at V and 0 bases at J, with 16 bases between. The CDR3 is made up of 17 amino acids. Germline loops: CDR1 MNHEY, CDR2 SVGEGT.

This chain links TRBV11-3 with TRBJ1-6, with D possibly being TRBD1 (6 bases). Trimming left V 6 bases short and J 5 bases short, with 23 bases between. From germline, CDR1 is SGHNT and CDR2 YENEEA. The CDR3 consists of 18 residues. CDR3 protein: CASSSPGGPGRDNSPLHF. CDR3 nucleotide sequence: TGTGCCAGCAGTTCGCCGGGGGGGCCGGGACGGGATAATTCACCCCTCCACTTT.

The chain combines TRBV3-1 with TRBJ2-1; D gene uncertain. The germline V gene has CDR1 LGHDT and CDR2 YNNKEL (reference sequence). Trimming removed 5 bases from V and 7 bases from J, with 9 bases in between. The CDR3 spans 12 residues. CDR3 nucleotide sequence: TGTGCCAGCAGCTCTAGGTGGAATGAGCAGTTCTTC. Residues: CASSSRWNEQFF.

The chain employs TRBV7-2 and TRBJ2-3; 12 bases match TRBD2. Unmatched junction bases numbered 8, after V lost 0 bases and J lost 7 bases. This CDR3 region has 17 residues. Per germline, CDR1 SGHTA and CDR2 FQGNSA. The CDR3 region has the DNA TGTGCCAGCAGCTTAGCTCTGCTAGCGGGGGGGGGAAATACGCAGTATTTT. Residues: CASSLALLAGGGNTQYF.

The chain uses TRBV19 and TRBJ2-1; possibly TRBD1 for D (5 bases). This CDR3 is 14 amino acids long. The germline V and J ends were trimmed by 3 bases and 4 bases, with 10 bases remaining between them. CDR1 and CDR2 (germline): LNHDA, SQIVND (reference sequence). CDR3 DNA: TGTGCCAGTAGTATTAAGCAGGGATACAATGAGCAGTTCTTC. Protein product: CASSIKQGYNEQFF.

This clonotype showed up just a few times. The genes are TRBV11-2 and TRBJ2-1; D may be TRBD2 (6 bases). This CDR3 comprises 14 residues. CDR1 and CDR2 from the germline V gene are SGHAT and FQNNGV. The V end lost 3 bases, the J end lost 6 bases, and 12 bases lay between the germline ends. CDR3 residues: CASSLERGGNEQFF. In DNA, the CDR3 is TGTGCCAGCAGCTTGGAACGGGGAGGCAATGAGCAGTTCTTC.